This T cell receptor beta chain was captured in a study of cytomegalovirus exposure and HLA in healthy donors. The study ran its PCR with 60 Vbeta and 13 Jbeta primers. TCRdb's copy holds only in-frame clones and misses some; the assay was immunoSEQ multiplex PCR. The sample has approximately 100,000 clones, 60% to 85% seen once. The CDR3 is 11 residues long. This clone turned up a few times. Sample: PBMCs. This receptor was obtained from a woman aged 40 to 50 in good health and CMV-seronegative. The V gene is TRBV7-5, the J gene TRBJ1-1; the table calls TRBD1, which could not be checked here. TRBV7-5 is a known pseudogene. This CDR3 is CARSSQGEAFF. The CDR3 DNA is TGTGCCAGAAGCTCACAGGGGGAAGCTTTCTTT.